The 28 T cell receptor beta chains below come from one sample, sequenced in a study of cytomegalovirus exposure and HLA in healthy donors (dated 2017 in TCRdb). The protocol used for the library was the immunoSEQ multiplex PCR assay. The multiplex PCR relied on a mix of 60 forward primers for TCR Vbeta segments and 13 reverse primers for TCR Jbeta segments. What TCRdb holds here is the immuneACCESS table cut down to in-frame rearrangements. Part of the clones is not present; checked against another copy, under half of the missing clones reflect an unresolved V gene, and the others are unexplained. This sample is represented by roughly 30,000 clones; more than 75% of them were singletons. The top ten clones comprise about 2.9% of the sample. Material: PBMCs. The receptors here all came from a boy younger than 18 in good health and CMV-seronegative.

The CDR3 DNA reads as TGTGCCTGGAGTGTACTGCCCTTGACCCAGTACTTC. Translated, it gives CAWSVLPLTQYF. This chain connects TRBV30 to TRBJ2-5; D is uncertain. The CDR3 is 12 residues long. CDR1 GTSNPN and CDR2 SVGIG come from the germline V gene (reference sequence). Trimming removed 0 bases at V and 7 bases at J, with 9 bases between.

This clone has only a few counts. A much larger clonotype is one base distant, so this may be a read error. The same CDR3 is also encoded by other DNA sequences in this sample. CDR3 nucleotide sequence: TGTGCTAGTAGTTGGGGGGGAACTAACTATGGCTACACCTTC. Its protein is CASSWGGTNYGYTF. The chain carries TRBV19 and TRBJ1-2; maybe TRBD1 (5 bases). Looked up from germline, CDR1 is LNHDA and CDR2 is SQIVND (reference sequence). The CDR3 runs 14 residues.

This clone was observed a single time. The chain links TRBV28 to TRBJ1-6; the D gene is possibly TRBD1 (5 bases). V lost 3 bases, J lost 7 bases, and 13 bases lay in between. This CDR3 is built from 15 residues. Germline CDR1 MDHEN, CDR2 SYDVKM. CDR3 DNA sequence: TGTGCCAGCAGTTTGGGGCAGTCCAAGAATTCACCCCTCCACTTT. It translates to CASSLGQSKNSPLHF. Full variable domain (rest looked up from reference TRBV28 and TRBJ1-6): DVKVTQSSRYLVKRTGEKVFLECVQDMDHENMFWYRQDPGLGLRLIYFSYDVKMKEKGDIPEGYSVSREKKERFSLILESASTNQTSMYLCASSLGQSKNSPLHFGNGTRLTVT.

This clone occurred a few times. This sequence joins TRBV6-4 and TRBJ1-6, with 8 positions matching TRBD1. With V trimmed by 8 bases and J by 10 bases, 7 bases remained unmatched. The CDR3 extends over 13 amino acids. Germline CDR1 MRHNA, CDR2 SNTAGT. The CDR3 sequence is CASGPDRDSPLHF. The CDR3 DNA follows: TGTGCCAGCGGACCGGACAGGGACTCACCCCTCCACTTT.

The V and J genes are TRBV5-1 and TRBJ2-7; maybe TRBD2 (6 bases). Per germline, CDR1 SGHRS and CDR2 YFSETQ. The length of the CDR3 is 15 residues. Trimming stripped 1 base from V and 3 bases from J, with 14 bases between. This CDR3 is CASSLRRGLDYEQYF. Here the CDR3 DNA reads TGCGCCAGCAGCTTGAGGCGGGGCCTTGACTACGAGCAGTACTTC.

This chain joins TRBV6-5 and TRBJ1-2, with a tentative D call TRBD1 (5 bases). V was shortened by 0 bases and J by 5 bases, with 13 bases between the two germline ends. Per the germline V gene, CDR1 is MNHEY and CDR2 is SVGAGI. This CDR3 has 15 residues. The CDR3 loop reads CASSYSGGMGYGYTF. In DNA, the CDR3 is TGTGCCAGCAGTTACTCGGGGGGGATGGGGTATGGCTACACCTTC.

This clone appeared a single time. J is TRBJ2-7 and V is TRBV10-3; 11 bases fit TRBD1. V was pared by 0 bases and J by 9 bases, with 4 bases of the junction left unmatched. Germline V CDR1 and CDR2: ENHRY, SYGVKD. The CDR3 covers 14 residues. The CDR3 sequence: CAISESGQGDWQYF. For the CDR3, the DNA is TGTGCCATCAGTGAGTCGGGACAGGGGGATTGGCAGTACTTC.

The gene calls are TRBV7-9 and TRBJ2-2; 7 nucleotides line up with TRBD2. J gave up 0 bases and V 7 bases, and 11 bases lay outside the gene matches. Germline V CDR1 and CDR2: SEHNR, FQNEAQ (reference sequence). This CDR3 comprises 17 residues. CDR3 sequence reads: CASNQFNREANTGELFF. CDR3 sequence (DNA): TGTGCCAGCAACCAATTTAACCGGGAGGCGAACACCGGGGAGCTGTTTTTT.

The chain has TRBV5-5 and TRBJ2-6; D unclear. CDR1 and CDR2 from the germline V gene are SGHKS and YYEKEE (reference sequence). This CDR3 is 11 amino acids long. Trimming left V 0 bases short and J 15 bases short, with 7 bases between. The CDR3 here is CASSLAQALTF. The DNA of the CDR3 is TGTGCCAGCAGCTTGGCTCAAGCCCTGACTTTC.

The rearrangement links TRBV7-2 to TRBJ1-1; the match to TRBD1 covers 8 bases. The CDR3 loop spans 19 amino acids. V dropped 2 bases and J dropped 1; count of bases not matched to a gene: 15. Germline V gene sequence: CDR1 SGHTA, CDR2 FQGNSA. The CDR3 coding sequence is TGTGCCAGCAGCTTAATGCGGTTAGGACAGGGCTATTGGAACACTGAAGCTTTCTTT. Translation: CASSLMRLGQGYWNTEAFF.

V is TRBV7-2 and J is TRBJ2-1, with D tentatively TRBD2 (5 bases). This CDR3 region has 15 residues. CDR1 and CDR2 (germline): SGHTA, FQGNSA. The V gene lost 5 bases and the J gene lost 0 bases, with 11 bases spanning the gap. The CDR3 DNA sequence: TGTGCCAGCAGCCTGACTACGAGCTCCTACAATGAGCAGTTCTTC. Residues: CASSLTTSSYNEQFF.

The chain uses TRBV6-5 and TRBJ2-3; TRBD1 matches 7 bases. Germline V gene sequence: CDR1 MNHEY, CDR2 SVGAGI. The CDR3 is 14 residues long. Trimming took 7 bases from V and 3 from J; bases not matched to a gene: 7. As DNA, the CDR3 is TGTGCCAGCAAACAGGGGACGGTTACAGATACGCAGTATTTT. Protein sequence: CASKQGTVTDTQYF.

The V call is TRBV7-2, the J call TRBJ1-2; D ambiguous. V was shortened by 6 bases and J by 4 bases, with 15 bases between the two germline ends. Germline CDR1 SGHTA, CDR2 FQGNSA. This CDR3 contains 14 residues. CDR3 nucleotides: TGTGCCAGCAGTTTCACTTCTCCGGGCTATGGCTACACCTTC. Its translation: CASSFTSPGYGYTF. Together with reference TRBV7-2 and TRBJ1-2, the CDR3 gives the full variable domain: GAGVSQSPSNKVTEKGKDVELRCDPISGHTALYWYRQSLGQGLEFLIYFQGNSAPDKSGLPSDRFSAERTGGSVSTLTIQRTQQEDSAVYLCASSFTSPGYGYTFGSGTRLTVV.

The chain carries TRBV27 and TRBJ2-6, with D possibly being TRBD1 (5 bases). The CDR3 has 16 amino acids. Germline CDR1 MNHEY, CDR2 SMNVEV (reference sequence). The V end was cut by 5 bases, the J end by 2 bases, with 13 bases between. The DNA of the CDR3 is TGTGCCAGCAGTGCAGGGCAAGGTGCTGGGGCCAACGTCCTGACTTTC. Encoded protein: CASSAGQGAGANVLTF.

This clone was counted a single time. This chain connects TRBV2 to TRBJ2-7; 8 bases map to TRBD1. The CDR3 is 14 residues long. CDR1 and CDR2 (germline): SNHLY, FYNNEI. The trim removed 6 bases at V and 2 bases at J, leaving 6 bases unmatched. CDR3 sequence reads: CASSRTGLTYEQYF. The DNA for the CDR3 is TGTGCCAGCAGCCGGACAGGGTTAACCTACGAGCAGTACTTC.

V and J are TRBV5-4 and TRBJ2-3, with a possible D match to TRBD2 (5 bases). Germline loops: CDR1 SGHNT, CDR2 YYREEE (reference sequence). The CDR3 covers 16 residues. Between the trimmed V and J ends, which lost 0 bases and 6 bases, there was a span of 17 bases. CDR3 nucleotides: TGTGCCAGCAGCTTGGGGCTAGCTACCGGTCTGGATACGCAGTATTTT. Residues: CASSLGLATGLDTQYF.

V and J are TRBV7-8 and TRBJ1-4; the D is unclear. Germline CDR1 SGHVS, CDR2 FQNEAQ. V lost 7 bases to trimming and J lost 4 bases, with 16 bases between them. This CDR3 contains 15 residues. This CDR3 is CASTLWAGYNEKLFF. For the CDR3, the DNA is TGTGCCAGCACCCTATGGGCGGGATATAATGAAAAACTGTTTTTT. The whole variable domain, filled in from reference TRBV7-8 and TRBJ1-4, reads GAGVSQSPRYKVAKRGQDVALRCDPISGHVSLFWYQQALGQGPEFLTYFQNEAQLDKSGLPSDRFFAERPEGSVSTLKIQRTQQEDSAVYLCASTLWAGYNEKLFFGSGTQLSVL.

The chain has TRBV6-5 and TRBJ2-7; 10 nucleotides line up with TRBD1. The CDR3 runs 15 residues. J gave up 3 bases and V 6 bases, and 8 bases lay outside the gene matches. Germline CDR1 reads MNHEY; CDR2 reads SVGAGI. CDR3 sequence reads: CASSEVWDRGYEQYF. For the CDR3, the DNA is TGTGCCAGCAGCGAGGTTTGGGACAGGGGCTACGAGCAGTACTTC.

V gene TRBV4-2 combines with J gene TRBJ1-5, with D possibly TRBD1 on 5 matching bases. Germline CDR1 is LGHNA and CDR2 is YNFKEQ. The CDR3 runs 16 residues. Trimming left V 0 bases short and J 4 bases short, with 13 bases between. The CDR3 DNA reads TGTGCCAGCAGCCAAGAAATAGGGGATGTTAATCAGCCCCAGCATTTT. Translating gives CASSQEIGDVNQPQHF.

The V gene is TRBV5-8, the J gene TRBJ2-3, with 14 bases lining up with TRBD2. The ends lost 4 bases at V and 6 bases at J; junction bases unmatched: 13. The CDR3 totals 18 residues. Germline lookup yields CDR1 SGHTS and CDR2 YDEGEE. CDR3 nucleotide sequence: TGTGCCAGCAGCGACGGACTAGCGGGGGGTTCCTTCTTGGATACGCAGTATTTT. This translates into CASSDGLAGGSFLDTQYF.

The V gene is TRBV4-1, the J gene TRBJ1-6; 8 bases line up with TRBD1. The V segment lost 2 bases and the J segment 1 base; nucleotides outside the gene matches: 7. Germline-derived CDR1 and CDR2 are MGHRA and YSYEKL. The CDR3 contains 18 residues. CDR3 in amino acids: CASSQLGQGLSYNSPLHF. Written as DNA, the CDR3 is TGCGCCAGCAGCCAACTAGGACAGGGTCTATCCTATAATTCACCCCTCCACTTT.

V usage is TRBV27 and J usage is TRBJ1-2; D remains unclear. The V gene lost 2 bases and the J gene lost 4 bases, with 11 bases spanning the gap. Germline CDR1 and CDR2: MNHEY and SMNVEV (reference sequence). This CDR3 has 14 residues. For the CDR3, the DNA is TGTGCCAGCAGTTTAAATCTCGAGGGCTATGGCTACACCTTC. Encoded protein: CASSLNLEGYGYTF.

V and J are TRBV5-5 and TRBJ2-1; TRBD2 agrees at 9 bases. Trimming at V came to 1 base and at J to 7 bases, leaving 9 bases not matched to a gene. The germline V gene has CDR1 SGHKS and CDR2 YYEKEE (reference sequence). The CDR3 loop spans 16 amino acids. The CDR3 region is CASSLSPAGGWNEQFF. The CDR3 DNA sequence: TGTGCCAGCAGCTTGTCACCAGCGGGGGGCTGGAATGAGCAGTTCTTC. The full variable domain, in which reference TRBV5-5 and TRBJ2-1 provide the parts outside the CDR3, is DAGVTQSPTHLIKTRGQQVTLRCSPISGHKSVSWYQQVLGQGPQFIFQYYEKEERGRGNFPDRFSARQFPNYSSELNVNALLLGDSALYLCASSLSPAGGWNEQFFGPGTRLTVL.

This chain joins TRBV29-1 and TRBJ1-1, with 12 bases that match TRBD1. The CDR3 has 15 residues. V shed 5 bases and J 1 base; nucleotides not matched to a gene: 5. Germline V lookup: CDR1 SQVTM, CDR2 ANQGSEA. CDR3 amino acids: CSVTGQGATNTEAFF. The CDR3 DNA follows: TGCAGCGTTACGGGACAGGGGGCTACGAACACTGAAGCTTTCTTT. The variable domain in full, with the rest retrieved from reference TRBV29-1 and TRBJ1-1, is SAVISQKPSRDICQRGTSLTIQCQVDSQVTMMFWYRQQPGQSLTLIATANQGSEATYESGFVIDKFPISRPNLTFSTLTVSNMSPEDSSIYLCSVTGQGATNTEAFFGQGTRLTVV.

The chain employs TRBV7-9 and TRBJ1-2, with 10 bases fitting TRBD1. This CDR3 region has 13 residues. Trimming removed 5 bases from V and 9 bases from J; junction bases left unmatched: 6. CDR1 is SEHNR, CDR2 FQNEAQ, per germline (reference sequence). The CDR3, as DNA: TGTGCCAGCAGCCCGGACAGGGGGGTTAGCTACACCTTC. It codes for CASSPDRGVSYTF.

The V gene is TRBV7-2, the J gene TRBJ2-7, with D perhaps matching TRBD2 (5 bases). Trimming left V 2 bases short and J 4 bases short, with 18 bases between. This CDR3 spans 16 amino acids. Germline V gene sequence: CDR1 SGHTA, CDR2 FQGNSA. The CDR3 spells CASSLFPREFDYEQYF. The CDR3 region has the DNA TGTGCCAGCAGCTTATTCCCTAGGGAGTTCGATTACGAGCAGTACTTC.

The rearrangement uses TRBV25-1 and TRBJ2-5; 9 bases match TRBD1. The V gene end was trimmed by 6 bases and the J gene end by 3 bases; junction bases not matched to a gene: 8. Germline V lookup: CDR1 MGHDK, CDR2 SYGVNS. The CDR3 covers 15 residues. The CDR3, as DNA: TGTGCCAGCAGGGAACAGGGGGCATCCAAAGAGACCCAGTACTTC. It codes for CASREQGASKETQYF.

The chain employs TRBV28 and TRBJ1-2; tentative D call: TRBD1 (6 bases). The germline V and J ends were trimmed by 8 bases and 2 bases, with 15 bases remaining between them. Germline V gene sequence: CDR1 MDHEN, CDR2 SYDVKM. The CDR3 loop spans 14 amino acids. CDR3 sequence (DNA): TGTGCCAGCGTACTATTCGGACAGAACTATGGCTACACCTTC. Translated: CASVLFGQNYGYTF.